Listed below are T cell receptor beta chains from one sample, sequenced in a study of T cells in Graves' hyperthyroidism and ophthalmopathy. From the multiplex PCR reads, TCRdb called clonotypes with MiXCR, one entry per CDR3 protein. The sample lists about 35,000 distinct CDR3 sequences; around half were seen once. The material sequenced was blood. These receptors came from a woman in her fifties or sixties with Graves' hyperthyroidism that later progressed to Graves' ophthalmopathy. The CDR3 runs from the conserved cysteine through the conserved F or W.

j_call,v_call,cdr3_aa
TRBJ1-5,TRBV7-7,CASSSGLAGGKEHF
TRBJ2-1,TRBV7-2,CASSLASGRQTKYNEQFF
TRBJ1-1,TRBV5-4,CASSLDPFQAGTEAFF
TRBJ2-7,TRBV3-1,CASSQLYGGPYEQYF
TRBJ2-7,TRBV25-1,CASSEWWGREDSYEQYF
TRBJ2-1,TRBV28,CASSLHTGKGSEQFF
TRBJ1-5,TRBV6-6,CASSTYQTGLNQPQHF
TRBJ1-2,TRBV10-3,CAISESSFNYGYTF
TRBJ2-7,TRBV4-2,CASSQEEYGRDSREQYF
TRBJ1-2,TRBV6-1,CASSERSGRDYGYTF
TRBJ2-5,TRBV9,CASSAAQGIETQYF
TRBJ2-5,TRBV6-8,CASSYDRDSEETQYF
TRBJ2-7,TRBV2,CACSVGHSYEQYF
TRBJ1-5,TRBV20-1,CSARGTYSNQPQHF